Below are 32 T cell receptor beta chains sequenced from a single sample in a study of T cell responses to AZD1222 COVID-19 vaccine. The protocol was immunoSEQ multiplex PCR, while the TCRdb copy is restricted to in-frame clones and leaves out a portion. Among roughly 110,000 clones listed, 87% were seen once. This sample comprised peripheral blood, obtained 28 days after the second AZD1222 dose. These receptors were taken from an adult who received the AZD1222 COVID-19 vaccine.

This chain connects TRBV10-1 to TRBJ2-7; D is tentatively TRBD1 or TRBD2 (5 bases each). V was clipped by 10 bases and J by 4 bases, with 23 bases between them. CDR1 and CDR2 (germline): WNHNN, SYGVQD (reference sequence). The CDR3 loop spans 15 amino acids. In DNA form, the CDR3 reads TGCGCCATTTGGGGCCTGGAGCTCCGAGGGTACGAGCAGTACTTC. Its protein product is CAIWGLELRGYEQYF.

V is TRBV2 and J is TRBJ1-3, with D unclear. Germline CDR1 SNHLY, CDR2 FYNNEI. CDR3 length equals 17 residues. V shed 1 base and J shed 0 bases, with 13 bases lying between them. CDR3 protein: CASSEGGTNFSGNTIYF. CDR3 coding DNA: TGTGCCAGCAGTGAAGGGGGAACAAATTTCTCTGGAAACACCATATATTTT.

This clone was counted once. The chain recombines TRBV5-6 with TRBJ1-1, with TRBD1 as a possible D gene (6 bases). The CDR3 covers 15 residues. Germline loops: CDR1 SGHDT, CDR2 YYEEEE. The V gene lost 1 base and the J gene lost 4 bases, with 14 bases spanning the gap. CDR3 protein: CASSLTTGFFTEAFF. As DNA, the CDR3 is TGTGCCAGCAGCTTGACGACAGGCTTTTTCACTGAAGCTTTCTTT.

V usage is TRBV6-2 or TRBV6-3 and J usage is TRBJ1-5; D might be TRBD1 (6 bases). CDR3 length equals 12 residues. CDR1 is MNHEY, CDR2 SVGEGT, per germline. V lost 2 bases and J 9 bases, leaving 8 bases between the germline ends. For the CDR3, the DNA is TGTGCCAGCAGTTACCAGGACAGGCCCCAGCATTTT. This codes for CASSYQDRPQHF.

CDR3 sequence (DNA): TGTGCCAGCAGCGGGCGACAGAACACTGAAGCTTTCTTT. This sequence encodes CASSGRQNTEAFF. This sequence joins TRBV5-4 and TRBJ1-1; D is unresolved. V lost 4 bases to trimming and J lost 1 base, with 8 bases between them. CDR3 length equals 13 residues. Germline CDR1 is SGHNT and CDR2 is YYREEE (reference sequence). The entire variable domain, with the rest obtained from reference TRBV5-4 and TRBJ1-1, is as follows: ETGVTQSPTHLIKTRGQQVTLRCSSQSGHNTVSWYQQALGQGPQFIFQYYREEENGRGNFPPRFSGLQFPNYSSELNVNALELDDSALYLCASSGRQNTEAFFGQGTRLTVV.

This clone was seen more than once but under ten times. This chain links TRBV29-1 with TRBJ2-7; 10 bases fit TRBD1. The V segment lost 2 bases and the J segment 3 bases; nucleotides outside the gene matches: 4. CDR1 SQVTM and CDR2 ANQGSEA come from the germline V gene. The CDR3 is made up of 14 amino acids. This CDR3 is CSVEFRDRGYEQYF. The CDR3 DNA reads as TGCAGCGTTGAATTTAGGGACAGGGGCTACGAGCAGTACTTC.

The CDR3 is CASSGPTSPQPQHF. The CDR3 DNA is TGTGCCAGTAGTGGCCCCACAAGTCCTCAGCCCCAGCATTTT. The chain employs TRBV19 and TRBJ1-5, with no clear D. V gave up 5 bases and J gave up 6 bases, with 14 bases separating them. CDR3 length: 14 amino acids. CDR1 is LNHDA, CDR2 SQIVND, per germline (reference sequence). The full variable domain, with the rest looked up from reference TRBV19 and TRBJ1-5, is DGGITQSPKYLFRKEGQNVTLSCEQNLNHDAMYWYRQDPGQGLRLIYYSQIVNDFQKGDIAEGYSVSREKKESFPLTVTSAQKNPTAFYLCASSGPTSPQPQHFGDGTRLSIL.

V and J are TRBV18 and TRBJ2-7; D is possibly TRBD1 (6 bases). In germline, CDR1 is KGHSH, CDR2 LQKENI. CDR3 size: 16 residues. V lost 6 bases and J 4 bases, leaving 22 bases between the germline ends. Here the CDR3 reads CASSGNRDTEKYEQYF. For the CDR3, the DNA is TGTGCCAGCTCGGGAAATCGGGACACGGAAAAATACGAGCAGTACTTC.

CDR3 protein: CASSSTGITDTQYF. CDR3 bases: TGTGCCAGCAGTTCTACAGGGATCACAGATACGCAGTATTTT. The V call is TRBV28, the J call TRBJ2-3; possible D gene TRBD1, 6 bases. V shed 4 bases and J shed 2 bases, with 10 bases lying between them. From germline, CDR1 is MDHEN and CDR2 SYDVKM. This CDR3 is 14 amino acids long.

The V call is TRBV19, the J call TRBJ1-5; a weak D match, TRBD1 (5 bases). The CDR3 length is 15 residues. V lost 3 bases to trimming and J lost 1 base, with 10 bases between them. Germline CDR1 and CDR2: LNHDA and SQIVND (reference sequence). The CDR3 region is CASSILEGSNQPQHF. CDR3 nucleotide sequence: TGTGCCAGTAGTATTCTTGAGGGGAGCAATCAGCCCCAGCATTTT. The variable domain in full, with the rest retrieved from reference TRBV19 and TRBJ1-5, is DGGITQSPKYLFRKEGQNVTLSCEQNLNHDAMYWYRQDPGQGLRLIYYSQIVNDFQKGDIAEGYSVSREKKESFPLTVTSAQKNPTAFYLCASSILEGSNQPQHFGDGTRLSIL.

This chain uses TRBV7-9 with TRBJ2-7; TRBD1 agrees at 7 bases. This CDR3 comprises 15 residues. J gave up 5 bases and V 4 bases, and 11 bases lay outside the gene matches. Germline V gene data show CDR1 as SEHNR and CDR2 as FQNEAQ (reference sequence). The CDR3 is CASSSGQVGYNEQYF. CDR3 in DNA: TGTGCCAGCAGCTCAGGACAGGTAGGATACAACGAGCAGTACTTC.

This chain connects TRBV2 to TRBJ2-7, with D tentatively TRBD1 (6 bases). CDR1 and CDR2 (germline): SNHLY, FYNNEI. The CDR3 contains 12 residues. Trimming removed 4 bases at V and 3 bases at J, with 7 bases between. In DNA form, the CDR3 reads TGTGCCAGCAGTGGGGGGCTCTACGAGCAGTACTTC. Translation: CASSGGLYEQYF.

This CDR3 is CASSLGSRTEAFF. For the CDR3, the DNA is TGTGCCAGCAGCCTGGGGAGTCGAACTGAAGCTTTCTTT. V usage is TRBV3-1 (or the pseudogene TRBV3-2) and J usage is TRBJ1-1; D not resolved. Germline V lookup: CDR1 LGHDT, CDR2 YNNKEL (reference sequence). The CDR3 contains 13 residues. The germline V and J ends were trimmed by 4 bases and 5 bases, with 11 bases remaining between them.

J is TRBJ1-6 and V is TRBV2, with TRBD1 as a possible D gene (6 bases). Trimming took off 6 bases at V and 6 bases at J, with 9 bases between the two ends. Germline assignment: CDR1 SNHLY and CDR2 FYNNEI. The CDR3 is made up of 13 amino acids. Written as DNA, the CDR3 is TGTGCCAGCAGCGGACAGAGTAATTCACCCCTCCACTTT. Protein product: CASSGQSNSPLHF.

The V and J genes are TRBV30 and TRBJ2-5; 8 nucleotides align to TRBD1. Looked up from germline, CDR1 is GTSNPN and CDR2 is SVGIG (reference sequence). After removal of 0 bases from V and 5 bases from J, the junction contained 8 bases not matched to a gene. The CDR3 consists of 15 residues. The CDR3, as DNA: TGTGCCTGGAGTGTCTCGGGCAGGGGGCAGGAGACCCAGTACTTC. Its translation: CAWSVSGRGQETQYF.

Of note for this clone: The junction shows a germline mismatch at one end, possibly a read error. The chain links TRBV7-2 to TRBJ2-1; TRBD2 aligns across 7 bases. This CDR3 region has 16 residues. Germline V gene sequence: CDR1 SGHTA, CDR2 FQGNSA. The CDR3 coding sequence is TGTGCCAGCAGCTTAGCGGGGGGGTTCTCCTACAATGAGCGGTTCTTC. Protein product: CASSLAGGFSYNERFF.

Written as DNA, the CDR3 is TGTGCCAGCACCACAACAGGGGATTCTGGAAACACCATATATTTT. Its translation: CASTTTGDSGNTIYF. This chain links TRBV6-5 with TRBJ1-3; 7 bases agree with TRBD1. CDR1 MNHEY and CDR2 SVGAGI come from the germline V gene. This CDR3 comprises 15 residues. With V trimmed by 7 bases and J by 1 base, 7 bases remained unmatched.

V and J are TRBV13 and TRBJ2-3; 10 bases agree with TRBD1. The CDR3 runs to 15 residues. Losses at the gene ends were 4 bases for V and 1 base for J; bases not matched to a gene: 2. Looked up from germline, CDR1 is PRHDT and CDR2 is FYEKMQ (reference sequence). CDR3 amino acids: CASSSGTGGTDTQYF. Here the CDR3 DNA reads TGTGCCAGCAGCTCTGGGACAGGGGGCACAGATACGCAGTATTTT.

V is TRBV7-8 and J is TRBJ1-2; 7 nucleotides agree with TRBD1. After removal of 5 bases from V and 4 bases from J, the junction contained 7 bases not matched to a gene. The CDR3 length is 14 residues. Germline V gene sequence: CDR1 SGHVS, CDR2 FQNEAQ. The CDR3 region has the DNA TGTGCCAGCAGCCTCATAGGGACAGCCTATGGCTACACCTTC. The encoded protein is CASSLIGTAYGYTF.

The V and J genes are TRBV5-4 and TRBJ1-1, with TRBD1 identical over 7 bases. This CDR3 spans 13 amino acids. The V gene end was trimmed by 0 bases and the J gene end by 11 bases; junction bases not matched to a gene: 7. Germline CDR1 is SGHNT and CDR2 is YYREEE (reference sequence). The CDR3 bases are TGTGCCAGCAGCTTGGGGACTGAGGGGGCGGCTTTCTTT. Encoded protein: CASSLGTEGAAFF.

V usage is TRBV6-5 and J usage is TRBJ1-2, with D possibly being TRBD1 (5 bases). Trimming shortened V by 7 bases and J by 2 bases, and 14 bases separated the two germline ends. This CDR3 contains 14 residues. CDR1 and CDR2 from the germline V gene are MNHEY and SVGAGI. The CDR3 loop reads CASKGEGSNYGYTF. In DNA form, the CDR3 reads TGTGCCAGCAAAGGGGAGGGGTCGAACTATGGCTACACCTTC.

This chain joins TRBV11-2 and TRBJ1-4; possible D gene TRBD1, 5 bases. The CDR3 is 15 residues long. The V gene lost 5 bases and the J gene lost 10 bases, with 20 bases spanning the gap. CDR1 and CDR2 from the germline V gene are SGHAT and FQNNGV. The CDR3 DNA reads TGTGCCAGCAGCCCTAGACAGTCCGCCTCAGGAAAACTGTTTTTT. Protein product: CASSPRQSASGKLFF.

The CDR3 DNA is TGTGCCAGCAGTGAATCTGTACAGGGGAGCAATCAGCCCCAGCATTTT. It codes for CASSESVQGSNQPQHF. The chain recombines TRBV2 with TRBJ1-5; 7 bases align to TRBD1. The J segment lost 1 base and the V segment lost 2 bases, leaving 5 bases of the junction unmatched. CDR3 size: 16 residues. The germline CDR1 and CDR2 sequences are SNHLY and FYNNEI.

The chain combines TRBV19 with TRBJ1-4; D call uncertain. The CDR3 loop spans 14 amino acids. The V and J ends lost 3 bases and 3 bases respectively, with 8 bases between them. Germline V gene lookup returns CDR1 LNHDA and CDR2 SQIVND (reference sequence). CDR3: CASSIRVSNEKLFF. CDR3 coding DNA: TGTGCCAGTAGTATCAGAGTATCTAATGAAAAACTGTTTTTT.

The chain joins TRBV10-3 to TRBJ2-1; the D is unclear. The V gene's germline CDR1 is ENHRY and CDR2 SYGVKD. The CDR3 has 11 amino acids. V lost 6 bases to trimming and J lost 10 bases, with 10 bases between them. The CDR3 DNA reads TGTGCCATCAGATCTCGCGACGAGCAGTTCTTC. It specifies CAIRSRDEQFF.

CDR3 in DNA: TGTGCCAGCAAGGCACCAGGCTTGAACACTGAAGCTTTCTTT. Its translation: CASKAPGLNTEAFF. The chain carries TRBV7-9 and TRBJ1-1; D remains unclear. Germline CDR1 is SEHNR and CDR2 is FQNEAQ (reference sequence). V shed 7 bases and J shed 0 bases, with 12 bases lying between them. The CDR3 covers 14 residues.

The gene calls are TRBV6-5 and TRBJ1-6; a weak D match, TRBD1 (5 bases). Per the germline V gene, CDR1 is MNHEY and CDR2 is SVGAGI. The CDR3 sequence is 14 residues long. The ends were cut back, 6 bases at V and 8 bases at J, with 14 bases in the middle. DNA of the CDR3: TGTGCCAGCAGCCGTAGGGGCGCGGATTCACCCCTCCACTTT. Translation gives CASSRRGADSPLHF.

The J gene is TRBJ1-5, the V gene TRBV27; D unclear. V was pared by 3 bases and J by 3 bases, with 6 bases between. The CDR3 covers 13 residues. Germline V gene data show CDR1 as MNHEY and CDR2 as SMNVEV (reference sequence). CDR3 DNA sequence: TGTGCCAGCAGTTTGGGTTACAATCAGCCCCAGCATTTT. Residues: CASSLGYNQPQHF.

The chain joins TRBV28 to TRBJ1-5; D remains ambiguous. The CDR3 runs to 17 residues. V was clipped by 5 bases and J by 0 bases, with 17 bases between them. Germline values: CDR1 MDHEN, CDR2 SYDVKM. CDR3 residues: CASSLYRRDSSNQPQHF. CDR3 nucleotides: TGTGCCAGCAGTCTGTATCGGAGGGATTCTAGCAATCAGCCCCAGCATTTT.

The gene calls are TRBV6-5 and TRBJ2-5, with D perhaps matching TRBD2 (6 bases). Germline values: CDR1 MNHEY, CDR2 SVGAGI. This CDR3 comprises 11 residues. The CDR3 bases are TGTATTCCGGGGGAAAAAGAGACCCAGTACTTC. It is translated as CIPGEKETQYF.

The V gene is TRBV18, the J gene TRBJ2-3, with D uncertain. The V gene's germline CDR1 is KGHSH and CDR2 LQKENI. This CDR3 is built from 14 residues. Trimming stripped 3 bases from V and 0 bases from J, with 7 bases between. The CDR3 region has the DNA TGTGCCAGCTCACCGCAATCTAGCACAGATACGCAGTATTTT. It codes for CASSPQSSTDTQYF.

The V gene is TRBV6-5, the J gene TRBJ1-3, with D unclear. From germline, CDR1 is MNHEY and CDR2 SVGAGI. With 0 bases removed from V and 4 bases from J, the gap between germline ends came to 13 bases. This CDR3 comprises 16 residues. As DNA, the CDR3 is TGTGCCAGCAGTTACTCCCAGTCCCCTGGGGGAAACACCATATATTTT. Its protein product is CASSYSQSPGGNTIYF.